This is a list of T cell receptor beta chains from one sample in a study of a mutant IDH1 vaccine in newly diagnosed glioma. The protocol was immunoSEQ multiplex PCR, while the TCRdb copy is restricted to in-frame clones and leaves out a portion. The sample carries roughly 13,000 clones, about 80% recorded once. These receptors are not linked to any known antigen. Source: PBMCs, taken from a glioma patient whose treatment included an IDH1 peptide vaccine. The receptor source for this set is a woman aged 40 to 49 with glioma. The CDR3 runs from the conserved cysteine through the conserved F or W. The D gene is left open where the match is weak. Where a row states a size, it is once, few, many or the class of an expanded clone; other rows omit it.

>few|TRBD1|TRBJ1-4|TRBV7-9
TGTGCCAGCAGCCGGAGGGGGCGAGCTAATGAAAAACTGTTTTTT
CASSRRGRANEKLFF
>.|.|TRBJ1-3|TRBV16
TGTGCCAGCAGCCCTACTTTGGAAACACCACCTTATTTT
CASSPTLETPPYF
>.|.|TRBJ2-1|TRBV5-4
TGTGCCAGCAGCTTGGCCGGACAGTTCAATGAGCAGTTCTTC
CASSLAGQFNEQFF
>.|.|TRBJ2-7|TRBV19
TGTGCCAGTAGTATAGGACCGGGCCTCCCCTACGAGCAGTACTTC
CASSIGPGLPYEQYF
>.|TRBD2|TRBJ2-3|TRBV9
TGTGCCAGCAGCCCGCGGACTAGCGGGAGGGCCGCAGATACGCAGTATTTT
CASSPRTSGRAADTQYF
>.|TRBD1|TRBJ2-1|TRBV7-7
TGTGCTAGCAGCTTAGGGACAGGGTCCAATGAGCAGTTCTTC
CASSLGTGSNEQFF
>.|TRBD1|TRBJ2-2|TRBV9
TGTGCCAGCAGCGTAGGGGACAGCCTTGGGGAGCTGTTTTTT
CASSVGDSLGELFF
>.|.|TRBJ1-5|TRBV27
TGTGCCAGCAGTTACAGGGTTCATCAGCCCCAGCATTTT
CASSYRVHQPQHF
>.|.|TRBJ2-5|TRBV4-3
TGCGCCAGCAGCCAAATAGGCAGCGAAGAGACCCAGTACTTC
CASSQIGSEETQYF
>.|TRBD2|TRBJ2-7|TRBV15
TGTGCCACCAGCCCGGAGAGCGGGAGTGGGCCTCTCGAGCAGTACTTC
CATSPESGSGPLEQYF
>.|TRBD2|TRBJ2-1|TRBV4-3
TGCGCCAGCAGCCAAGATAATGCGGGAGCCTACAATGAGCAGTTCTTC
CASSQDNAGAYNEQFF
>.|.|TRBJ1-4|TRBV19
TGTGCCAGTAAGCTTCGGGGAACAACTAATGAAAAACTGTTTTTT
CASKLRGTTNEKLFF
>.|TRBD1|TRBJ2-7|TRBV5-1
TGCGCCAGCAGCAGGGAGACAGGGCGTTCCTACGAGCAGTACTTC
CASSRETGRSYEQYF
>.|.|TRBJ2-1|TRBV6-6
TGTGCCAGCAGCCTACAGGGTTTCTATGAGCAGTTCTTC
CASSLQGFYEQFF
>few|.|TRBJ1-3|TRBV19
TGTGCCAGTAGTGGGCCCCGCTCTGGAAACACCATATATTTT
CASSGPRSGNTIYF
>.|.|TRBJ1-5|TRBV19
TGTGCCAGTACCCGAACTGCGGGGGGCGTCTATCAGCCCCAGCATTTT
CASTRTAGGVYQPQHF
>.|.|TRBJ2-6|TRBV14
TGTGCCAGCAGCCAAGTTGGCAGACCCTCTGGGGCCAACGTCCTGACTTTC
CASSQVGRPSGANVLTF
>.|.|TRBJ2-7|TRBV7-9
TGTGCCAGCAGCCAATCGGTTGGCCAGTTCCACGAGCAGTACTTC
CASSQSVGQFHEQYF
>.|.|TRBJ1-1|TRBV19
TGTGCCAGTATCCTCATGGGGAGGGGGGGAAACACTGAAGCTTTCTTT
CASILMGRGGNTEAFF
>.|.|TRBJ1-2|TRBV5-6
TGTGCCAGCACCGTGCAGGGGTATGGCTACACCTTC
CASTVQGYGYTF
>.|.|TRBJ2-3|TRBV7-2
TGTGCCAGCAGCTCCCGGGGACGGGGCGATACGCAGTATTTT
CASSSRGRGDTQYF
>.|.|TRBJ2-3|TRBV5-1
TGCGCCAGCAGCCTAACTATAGGCAATGATGCAAGCCAGAATAAAGATACGCAGTATTTT
CASSLTIGNDASQNKDTQYF
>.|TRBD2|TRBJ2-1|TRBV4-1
TGCGCCAGCAGCCAAGTTCGACTAGCGGTGTACAATGAGCAGTTCTTC
CASSQVRLAVYNEQFF
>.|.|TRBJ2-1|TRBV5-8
TGTGCCAGCAGGACTCAGACGGAGCAGTTCTTC
CASRTQTEQFF
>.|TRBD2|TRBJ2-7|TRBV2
TGTGCCAGCAGTACTCTAGCGGGAGGCCCCGCCGAGCAGTACTTC
CASSTLAGGPAEQYF
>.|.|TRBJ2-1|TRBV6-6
TGTGCCAGCAGTTACGGGGGTAAGACTTTCTACAATGAGCAGTTCTTC
CASSYGGKTFYNEQFF
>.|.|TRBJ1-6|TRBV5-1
TGCGCCAGCAGCTTAGGAGGCAGGCAGGGTAATTCACCCCTCCACTTT
CASSLGGRQGNSPLHF
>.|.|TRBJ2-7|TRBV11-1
TGTGCCAGCAGCTTTACAGGGATTGGTCACGAGCAGTACTTC
CASSFTGIGHEQYF
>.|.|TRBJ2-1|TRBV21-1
TGTGCCAGCAGACGTTGCCGGCGAACCCAGGGTGAGCAGTTCTTC
CASRRCRRTQGEQFF
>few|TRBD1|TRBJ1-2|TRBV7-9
TGTGCCAGCAGCCAGGGGGCGGGTGGCTACACCTTC
CASSQGAGGYTF
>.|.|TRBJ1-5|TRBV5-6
TGTGCCAGCAGCTCGGGACTTAATCAGCCCCAGCATTTT
CASSSGLNQPQHF
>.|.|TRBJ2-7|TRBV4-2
TGTGCCAGCAGCCCCAAAAGGGAATACGAGCAGTACTTC
CASSPKREYEQYF
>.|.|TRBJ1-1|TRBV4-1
TGCGCCAGCAGCCACCAAATCAGGTTTGGGAACACTGAAGCTTTCTTT
CASSHQIRFGNTEAFF
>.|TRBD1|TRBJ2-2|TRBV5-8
TGTGCCAGCAGCCCAGTCAGGGGGCGAGTGGCCGGGGAGCTGTTTTTT
CASSPVRGRVAGELFF
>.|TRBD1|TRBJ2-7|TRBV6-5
TGTGCCAGCAGTTCTGGAGGGGACAGGGGCCCCTACGAGCAGTACTTC
CASSSGGDRGPYEQYF
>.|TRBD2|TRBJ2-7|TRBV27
TGTGCCAGCAGCCTAGGGCGGGGGAACGAGCAGTACTTC
CASSLGRGNEQYF
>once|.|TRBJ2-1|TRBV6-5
TGTGCCAGCAGTTATTCACAGGGTTTCAATGAGCAGTTCTTC
CASSYSQGFNEQFF
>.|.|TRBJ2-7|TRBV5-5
TGTGCCAGCAGAGCTTTAGGACCCGAGCAGTACTTC
CASRALGPEQYF
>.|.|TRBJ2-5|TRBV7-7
TGTGCTAGCAGCTTAGAACTGGGGACCCAGTACTTC
CASSLELGTQYF
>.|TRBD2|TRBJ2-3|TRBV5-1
TGCGCCAGCAGCTTTGGCACTAGCGGGCGCACAGATACGCAGTATTTT
CASSFGTSGRTDTQYF
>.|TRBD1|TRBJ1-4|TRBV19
TGTGCCAGTAGTATATCTTCGGGACAGGGGACTGAAAAACTGTTTTTT
CASSISSGQGTEKLFF
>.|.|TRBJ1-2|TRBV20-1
TGCAGTGCCCGAGGGCGAAATGGCTACACCTTC
CSARGRNGYTF
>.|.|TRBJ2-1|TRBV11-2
TGTGCCAGCAGCTTCGAAGGGTTGGAGCAGTTCTTC
CASSFEGLEQFF
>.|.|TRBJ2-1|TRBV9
TGTGCCAGCACAAGCTCCTACAATGAGCAGTTCTTC
CASTSSYNEQFF
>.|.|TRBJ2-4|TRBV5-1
TGCGCCAGCAGCTTGGACTCACGAAACATTCAGTACTTC
CASSLDSRNIQYF
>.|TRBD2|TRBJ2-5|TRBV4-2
TGTGCCAGCAGCCCCGGGGGGGGAGAGACCCAGTACTTC
CASSPGGGETQYF
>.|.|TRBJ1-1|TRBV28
TGTGCCAGCAGTTTGCCCGCCATCCTGGGTAATACCCCTAAAGCTTTCTTT
CASSLPAILGNTPKAFF
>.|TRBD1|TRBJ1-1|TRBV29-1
TGCAGCGTTGCCGGGGACAGGGAAGCTTTCTTT
CSVAGDREAFF
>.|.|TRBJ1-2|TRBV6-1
TGTGCCAGCAGTGAATCGAGATATGGCTACACCTTC
CASSESRYGYTF
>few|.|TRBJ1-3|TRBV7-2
TGTGCCAGCAGCCCATCTGGAAACACCATATATTTT
CASSPSGNTIYF
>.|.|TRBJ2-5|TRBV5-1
TGCGCCAGCAGCCCCCGGGACCCAGAAGAGACCCAGTACTTC
CASSPRDPEETQYF
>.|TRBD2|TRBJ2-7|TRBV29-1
TGCAGCGGTGGGAGCGGGAGGGGCTACGAGCAGTACTTC
CSGGSGRGYEQYF
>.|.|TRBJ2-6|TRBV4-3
TGCGCCAGCAGCCAACGGTATCGAGTCTCTGGGGCCAACGTCCTGACTTTC
CASSQRYRVSGANVLTF
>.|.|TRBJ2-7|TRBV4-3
TGCGCCAGCAGCAACCGGGGTTCGGACTACGAGCAGTACTTC
CASSNRGSDYEQYF